The 32 T cell receptor beta chains in this list originate from one sample, sequenced in a study of blood T cell repertoires in COVID-19 (dated by TCRdb to 2018 to 2020). Libraries were prepared through the immunoSEQ multiplex PCR assay. What TCRdb holds here is the immuneACCESS table cut down to in-frame rearrangements. Part of the clones is not present; checked against another copy, under half of the missing clones reflect an unresolved V gene, and the others are unexplained. Present in this sample are 72,000 or so clones, more than 80% of which were seen just once. 35% of the sample is held by the ten biggest clonotypes. The sequenced material came from peripheral blood. Source of these receptors: a woman at least 80 years old with active or convalescent COVID-19.

The chain links TRBV5-1 to TRBJ2-5, with TRBD1 identical over 9 bases. V shed 5 bases and J 2 bases; nucleotides not matched to a gene: 7. The CDR3 is 15 residues long. Per germline, CDR1 SGHRS and CDR2 YFSETQ. This CDR3 is CASRSVGQGQETQYF. For the CDR3, the DNA is TGCGCCAGCAGATCCGTCGGACAGGGGCAAGAGACCCAGTACTTC.

This clone was counted a single time. The CDR3: CASSQHVSRGYQPQHF. The CDR3 nucleotides are TGTGCCAGCAGCCAACACGTATCCCGCGGGTATCAGCCCCAGCATTTT. The V gene is TRBV6-6, the J gene TRBJ1-5; no clear D. CDR3 size: 16 residues. Germline V gene sequence: CDR1 MNHNY, CDR2 SVGAGI (reference sequence). V was pared by 6 bases and J by 5 bases, with 20 bases between.

The rearrangement uses TRBV28 and TRBJ2-1; 15 bases are a match to TRBD2. CDR1 MDHEN and CDR2 SYDVKM come from the germline V gene. This CDR3 has 16 amino acids. V lost 6 bases, J lost 4 bases, and 4 bases stayed unmatched. CDR3 nucleotides: TGTGCCAGCAGGGGACTAGCGGGGGGCGGGTACAATGAGCAGTTCTTC. The encoded protein is CASRGLAGGGYNEQFF.

The V gene is TRBV7-9, the J gene TRBJ2-1; tentative D call: TRBD1 (6 bases). The germline gives CDR1 SEHNR, CDR2 FQNEAQ (reference sequence). The V end lost 2 bases, the J end lost 3 bases, and 11 bases lay between the germline ends. There are 15 residues in the CDR3. The CDR3: CASSLIGGDYNEQFF. DNA of the CDR3: TGTGCCAGCAGCTTAATAGGGGGTGACTACAATGAGCAGTTCTTC.

The chain has TRBV19 and TRBJ1-1; D ambiguous. Germline lookup yields CDR1 LNHDA and CDR2 SQIVND (reference sequence). This CDR3 spans 13 amino acids. Trimming stripped 3 bases from V and 1 base from J, with 6 bases between. CDR3 nucleotides: TGTGCCAGTAGTATCCTCGGGAACACTGAAGCTTTCTTT. Translating gives CASSILGNTEAFF.

V gene TRBV9 combines with J gene TRBJ2-5; TRBD2 aligns across 13 bases. The CDR3 contains 18 residues. Germline trimming cut 2 bases from V and 2 bases from J; bases unmatched to any gene: 9. Germline V gene sequence: CDR1 SGDLS, CDR2 YYNGEE. CDR3 DNA: TGTGCCAGCAGCGTGGCGACTAGCGGGGGGAGTTGGCAAGAGACCCAGTACTTC. This encodes CASSVATSGGSWQETQYF.

V is TRBV10-1 and J is TRBJ1-3; D is perhaps TRBD1 (6 bases). CDR1 WNHNN and CDR2 SYGVQD come from the germline V gene (reference sequence). The CDR3 covers 13 residues. V was shortened by 4 bases and J by 5 bases, with 9 bases between the two germline ends. Here the CDR3 reads CASSGTDRNTIYF. Here the CDR3 DNA reads TGCGCCAGCAGTGGGACAGATCGAAACACCATATATTTT.

The chain carries TRBV6-5 and TRBJ2-2; the D gene is possibly TRBD2 (5 bases). This CDR3 is built from 14 residues. The ends were cut back, 6 bases at V and 4 bases at J, with 12 bases in the middle. Per the germline V gene, CDR1 is MNHEY and CDR2 is SVGAGI. DNA for the CDR3: TGTGCCAGCAGCTTGAGCCGGGGCACCGGGGAGCTGTTTTTT. Translation: CASSLSRGTGELFF.

The chain couples TRBV1 to TRBJ1-6; the table's D call, TRBD1, was not checked against the DNA. TRBV1 is labeled a pseudogene. The CDR3 sequence is 18 residues long. The CDR3 here is CTSSPGQIKSSYNSPLHF. The CDR3, as DNA: TGCACCAGCAGCCCTGGACAAATAAAGAGCTCCTATAATTCACCCCTCCACTTT.

The chain couples TRBV7-2 to TRBJ2-6; tentative D call: TRBD2 (6 bases). Trimming took 5 bases from V and 4 from J, leaving 15 bases between them. The length of the CDR3 is 16 residues. Per the germline V gene, CDR1 is SGHTA and CDR2 is FQGNSA. CDR3 in amino acids: CASSIMEGIGANVLTF. In DNA form, the CDR3 reads TGTGCCAGCAGCATTATGGAGGGAATAGGGGCCAACGTCCTGACTTTC.

This chain uses TRBV6-4 with TRBJ1-2; TRBD1 might be the D (6 bases). The CDR3 length is 18 residues. The germline V gene encodes CDR1 MRHNA and CDR2 SNTAGT. Trimming left V 2 bases short and J 8 bases short, with 27 bases between. The CDR3 loop is CASSDDRSKGGHGYGYTF. The CDR3 nucleotides are TGTGCCAGCAGTGACGACAGGAGCAAGGGTGGGCACGGCTACGGCTACACCTTC.

This clone is a singleton in its sample. The V call is TRBV7-3, the J call TRBJ2-1; 9 nucleotides align to TRBD2. The V gene's germline CDR1 is SGHTA and CDR2 FQGTGA. Trimming took 5 bases from V and 3 from J; bases not matched to a gene: 14. This CDR3 is 18 amino acids long. The CDR3 DNA sequence: TGTGCCAGCAGCCCCCTGCTGGGGGCTAGCGGGATCTACAATGAGCAGTTCTTC. Its translation is CASSPLLGASGIYNEQFF.

The chain carries TRBV30 and TRBJ2-7; D gene ambiguous. CDR1 is GTSNPN and CDR2 is SVGIG in the germline V gene (reference sequence). The CDR3 has 13 residues. V gave up 0 bases and J gave up 3 bases, with 9 bases separating them. The CDR3 sequence is CAWSVHTRYEQYF. The CDR3 nucleotides read TGTGCCTGGAGTGTACATACCCGCTACGAGCAGTACTTC.

This clone was seen a handful of times. The rearrangement uses TRBV23-1 and TRBJ2-1; D is unresolved. TRBV23-1 is assigned to the ORF class and has an uncertain function. CDR3 length: 15 amino acids. Trimming took 2 bases from V and 0 from J, leaving 8 bases between them. The CDR3 region is CASSQPESSYNEQFF. The CDR3 bases are TGCGCCAGCAGTCAACCAGAAAGCTCCTACAATGAGCAGTTCTTC.

This chain connects TRBV18 to TRBJ1-2, with a tentative D call TRBD1 (6 bases). Germline CDR1 reads KGHSH; CDR2 reads LQKENI. The V gene lost 4 bases and the J gene lost 8 bases, with 14 bases spanning the gap. The CDR3 runs to 13 residues. The DNA of the CDR3 is TGTGCCAGCTCACAAGCAAACAGGGAAGGCTACACCTTC. Translation gives CASSQANREGYTF.

The rearrangement joins TRBV6-5 to TRBJ2-5; D gene ambiguous. V was trimmed by 4 bases and J by 5 bases, leaving 11 bases between them. Germline values: CDR1 MNHEY, CDR2 SVGAGI. The CDR3 length is 13 residues. CDR3 nucleotides: TGTGCCAGCAGTTCACCTGGCGGTGAGACCCAGTACTTC. This sequence encodes CASSSPGGETQYF.

The chain couples TRBV28 to TRBJ1-2; 7 bases line up with TRBD1. The CDR3 is 12 residues long. Trimming cost V 7 bases and J 7 bases; bases outside gene matches: 6. The germline gives CDR1 MDHEN, CDR2 SYDVKM. CDR3 protein: CASTDRDFGYTF. CDR3 DNA: TGTGCCAGCACCGACAGGGACTTTGGCTACACCTTC.

This clone was seen only once. This chain uses TRBV4-3 with TRBJ2-2, with 8 bases lining up with TRBD1. J was trimmed by 7 bases and V by 0 bases; bases with no gene match: 7. Germline CDR1 reads LGHNA; CDR2 reads YSLEER. The CDR3 covers 16 residues. CDR3 residues: CASSQDFRGPVGELFF. CDR3 nucleotides: TGCGCCAGCAGCCAAGATTTCAGGGGGCCTGTCGGGGAGCTGTTTTTT.

The chain combines TRBV4-3 with TRBJ1-2; 8 positions match TRBD1. J was trimmed by 4 bases and V by 0 bases; bases with no gene match: 10. Germline loops: CDR1 LGHNA, CDR2 YSLEER. This CDR3 is 17 amino acids long. The CDR3 loop is CASSQEAVPGGSYGYTF. In DNA form, the CDR3 reads TGCGCCAGCAGCCAAGAGGCAGTTCCAGGGGGCAGCTATGGCTACACCTTC.

The genes are TRBV2 and TRBJ1-5, with TRBD1 as a possible D gene (6 bases). The CDR3 is 14 amino acids. Germline CDR1 and CDR2: SNHLY and FYNNEI. Trimming took off 4 bases at V and 6 bases at J, with 13 bases between the two ends. The CDR3 sequence: CASSVAGEGQPQHF. CDR3 in DNA: TGTGCCAGCAGTGTCGCAGGGGAGGGTCAGCCCCAGCATTTT.

This chain uses TRBV10-3 with TRBJ2-1; 8 bases line up with TRBD1. The CDR3 sequence is 20 residues long. In germline, CDR1 is ENHRY, CDR2 SYGVKD. Losses at the gene ends were 7 bases for V and 0 bases for J; bases not matched to a gene: 20. Here the CDR3 reads CAINKRGTGPYQSSYNEQFF. The CDR3 DNA follows: TGTGCCATCAATAAACGCGGGACAGGTCCGTATCAAAGCTCCTACAATGAGCAGTTCTTC.

This clone has a single count. The CDR3 nucleotides are TGCGCCAGCAGCCTCACCTGGGTGGGGGGACAGAAAATTCCCTACGAGCAGTACTTC. Protein: CASSLTWVGGQKIPYEQYF. The chain joins TRBV4-1 to TRBJ2-7; D might be TRBD1 (7 bases). The length of the CDR3 is 19 residues. Trimming stripped 4 bases from V and 2 bases from J, with 27 bases between. Germline V gene data show CDR1 as MGHRA and CDR2 as YSYEKL.

The chain carries TRBV30 and TRBJ1-4, with 7 nucleotides matching TRBD1. Germline-derived CDR1 and CDR2 are GTSNPN and SVGIG (reference sequence). Trimming removed 4 bases from V and 0 bases from J; junction bases left unmatched: 8. This CDR3 is built from 16 residues. In nucleotides, the CDR3 is TGTGCCTGGACAGGGGGTGTGCGGGCAACTAATGAAAAACTGTTTTTT. Its protein is CAWTGGVRATNEKLFF.

This clone was found once. At one end the junction does not follow the germline gene, possibly because of a read error. CDR3 protein: CASSLDGRDNF. The CDR3 DNA reads TGTGCCAGCAGCTTAGATGGCCGGGACAATTTT. The chain carries TRBV11-2 and TRBJ1-1; D perhaps matches TRBD1 (6 bases). The CDR3 is made up of 11 amino acids. Germline lookup yields CDR1 SGHAT and CDR2 FQNNGV. The variable domain in full, with the rest retrieved from reference TRBV11-2 and TRBJ1-1, is EAGVAQSPRYKIIEKRQSVAFWCNPISGHATLYWYQQILGQGPKLLIQFQNNGVVDDSQLPKDRFSAERLKGVDSTLKIQPAKLEDSAVYLCASSLDGRDNFGQGTRLTVV.

This sequence joins TRBV5-1 and TRBJ2-2; 11 bases map to TRBD2. V lost 4 bases to trimming and J lost 1 base; unmatched junction nucleotides: 3. In germline, CDR1 is SGHRS, CDR2 YFSETQ. The CDR3 sequence is 16 residues long. CDR3 loop: CASSLTSGGNTGELFF. In DNA, the CDR3 is TGCGCCAGCAGCCTTACTAGCGGGGGGAACACCGGGGAGCTGTTTTTT.

This chain connects TRBV7-8 to TRBJ1-5; 8 positions match TRBD1. The CDR3 runs to 12 residues. Per germline, CDR1 SGHVS and CDR2 FQNEAQ. After removal of 5 bases from V and 11 bases from J, the junction contained 5 bases not matched to a gene. The CDR3 sequence is CASSEQGEAQHF. The CDR3 DNA sequence: TGTGCCAGCAGCGAACAGGGGGAGGCCCAGCATTTT. The whole variable domain, filled in from reference TRBV7-8 and TRBJ1-5, reads GAGVSQSPRYKVAKRGQDVALRCDPISGHVSLFWYQQALGQGPEFLTYFQNEAQLDKSGLPSDRFFAERPEGSVSTLKIQRTQQEDSAVYLCASSEQGEAQHFGDGTRLSIL.

The chain has TRBV4-3 and TRBJ2-4; perhaps TRBD2 as D (5 bases). V lost 4 bases, J lost 3 bases, and 22 bases lay in between. Germline values: CDR1 LGHNA, CDR2 YSLEER. This CDR3 spans 18 amino acids. The CDR3 DNA sequence: TGCGCCAGCAGCCTTAAGAGGTCTGGAGGTGGTGGCAAAAACATTCAGTACTTC. Protein product: CASSLKRSGGGGKNIQYF.

The chain couples TRBV4-2 to TRBJ2-7, with TRBD2 matching over 7 bases. The CDR3 length is 16 residues. The V segment lost 3 bases and the J segment 0 bases; nucleotides outside the gene matches: 8. Germline CDR1 is LGHNA and CDR2 is YNFKEQ. The DNA of the CDR3 is TGTGCCAGCAGCCAGGCGGTCGGACTAGGCTCCTACGAGCAGTACTTC. It codes for CASSQAVGLGSYEQYF.

The chain recombines TRBV18 with TRBJ1-2, with TRBD1 matching over 7 bases. Germline CDR1 and CDR2: KGHSH and LQKENI. Trimming at V came to 4 bases and at J to 8 bases, leaving 10 bases not matched to a gene. CDR3 length equals 14 residues. The CDR3 spells CASSLQGNEYGYTF. The CDR3 DNA is TGTGCCAGCTCACTACAGGGGAATGAGTACGGCTACACCTTC.

The rearrangement links TRBV7-2 to TRBJ1-1; unclear D gene. Germline CDR1 SGHTA, CDR2 FQGNSA. Trimming took 3 bases from V and 0 from J, leaving 8 bases between them. The CDR3 loop spans 14 amino acids. CDR3 sequence (DNA): TGTGCCAGCAGCTTGCGACTCTTGAACACTGAAGCTTTCTTT. Amino acids: CASSLRLLNTEAFF.

This chain uses TRBV9 with TRBJ2-1; no clear D. This CDR3 has 12 residues. Trimming removed 0 bases from V and 9 bases from J, with 7 bases in between. Germline V gene data show CDR1 as SGDLS and CDR2 as YYNGEE. The CDR3 DNA reads as TGTGCCAGCAGCGTAGCTATAAGTGAGCAGTTCTTC. It encodes CASSVAISEQFF.

As for this clone: One end of the junction fails to match germline, which may point to a read error. The chain links TRBV6-4 to TRBJ2-7; a weak D match, TRBD1 (5 bases). Germline V gives CDR1 MRHNA, CDR2 SNTAGT. CDR3 size: 11 residues. The DNA of the CDR3 is TGTGCCAGCAGTGACTCAGGACAACCAAACTTC. It yields the protein CASSDSGQPNF.